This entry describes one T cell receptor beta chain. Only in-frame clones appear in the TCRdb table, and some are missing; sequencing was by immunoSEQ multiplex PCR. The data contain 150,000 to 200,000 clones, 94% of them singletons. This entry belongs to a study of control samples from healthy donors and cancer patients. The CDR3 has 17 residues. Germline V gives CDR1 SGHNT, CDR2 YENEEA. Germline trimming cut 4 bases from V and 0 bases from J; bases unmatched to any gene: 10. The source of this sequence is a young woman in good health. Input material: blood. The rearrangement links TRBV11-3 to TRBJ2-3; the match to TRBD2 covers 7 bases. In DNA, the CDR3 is TGTGCCAGCAGCTCAAGCGGGATAGCAGCAAGCACAGATACGCAGTATTTT. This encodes CASSSSGIAASTDTQYF.